This entry lists 23 T cell receptor beta chains sequenced from one sample in a study of blood T cell repertoires in COVID-19. Produced via immunoSEQ multiplex PCR; TCRdb's table is partial and in-frame only. The table lists about 18,000 clones, roughly nine tenths of them singletons. The sequenced sample was peripheral blood. Receptors were obtained from a human donor in a cohort sampled during active COVID-19.

The chain links TRBV5-8 to TRBJ1-6; 9 bases match TRBD1. With 4 bases clipped from V and 6 bases from J, the junction kept 14 bases outside the gene matches. The CDR3 totals 18 residues. Germline CDR1 and CDR2: SGHTS and YDEGEE. The chain's CDR3 is CASSRGTGTGKPNSPLHF. CDR3 in DNA: TGTGCCAGCAGCAGGGGGACGGGGACAGGGAAGCCTAATTCACCCCTCCACTTT.

The chain recombines TRBV27 with TRBJ1-6; D remains unclear. Per the germline V gene, CDR1 is MNHEY and CDR2 is SMNVEV (reference sequence). The CDR3 extends over 14 amino acids. Between the trimmed V and J ends, which lost 7 bases and 9 bases, there was a span of 16 bases. CDR3 in amino acids: CASNPTHIASPLHF. CDR3 nucleotides: TGTGCCAGCAACCCGACTCATATCGCTTCACCCCTCCACTTT.

The V call is TRBV7-9, the J call TRBJ2-1; a weak D match, TRBD1 (7 bases). Germline CDR1 and CDR2: SEHNR and FQNEAQ (reference sequence). V was pared by 5 bases and J by 3 bases, with 20 bases between. The CDR3 sequence is 17 residues long. CDR3 in amino acids: CASSASRGTAIYNEQFF. DNA for the CDR3: TGTGCCAGCAGCGCTAGCCGCGGGACAGCTATCTACAATGAGCAGTTCTTC.

This chain's CDR3 is CASSLAGSGSYNEQFF. As DNA, the CDR3 is TGTGCCAGCAGCTTAGCAGGGAGTGGGTCCTACAATGAGCAGTTCTTC. J is TRBJ2-1 and V is TRBV7-9, with a tentative D call TRBD2 (5 bases). Per the germline V gene, CDR1 is SEHNR and CDR2 is FQNEAQ (reference sequence). This CDR3 contains 16 residues. V shed 0 bases and J shed 1 base, with 10 bases lying between them.

A single count supports this clone. This chain joins TRBV28 and TRBJ2-7; 15 bases align to TRBD2. Germline CDR1 is MDHEN and CDR2 is SYDVKM. The CDR3 loop spans 15 amino acids. V lost 5 bases, J lost 2 bases, and 1 base stayed unmatched. CDR3 DNA sequence: TGTGCCAGCAGTGGGACTAGCGGGGGGACCTACGAGCAGTACTTC. It translates to CASSGTSGGTYEQYF.

V is TRBV7-9 and J is TRBJ1-2, with TRBD1 as a possible D gene (6 bases). The CDR3 extends over 15 amino acids. Trimming cost V 3 bases and J 6 bases, with 17 bases left between them. Germline loops: CDR1 SEHNR, CDR2 FQNEAQ (reference sequence). The CDR3 loop is CASSLGQGNFNGYTF. CDR3 sequence (DNA): TGTGCCAGCAGCTTGGGGCAGGGGAACTTCAATGGCTACACCTTC.

The rearrangement uses TRBV24-1 and TRBJ2-3; TRBD1 is a possible D gene (5 bases). This CDR3 spans 15 amino acids. From germline, CDR1 is KGHDR and CDR2 SFDVKD. V was clipped by 4 bases and J by 1 base, with 11 bases between them. Written as DNA, the CDR3 is TGTGCCACCAGTGACTGGGGCGGAGGCACAGATACGCAGTATTTT. Translation gives CATSDWGGGTDTQYF.

This clone was counted only a few times. The rearrangement uses TRBV7-9 and TRBJ2-7; no firm D call. Trimming pared 3 bases from V and 4 bases from J, leaving 7 bases between. Germline V CDR1 and CDR2: SEHNR, FQNEAQ (reference sequence). CDR3 length: 12 residues. DNA for the CDR3: TGTGCCAGCAGCTTTGCGGAGTACGAGCAGTACTTC. Translated: CASSFAEYEQYF.

The chain combines TRBV28 with TRBJ2-3, with TRBD1 identical over 8 bases. Germline V gene lookup returns CDR1 MDHEN and CDR2 SYDVKM. The ends lost 7 bases at V and 1 base at J; junction bases unmatched: 1. CDR3 length: 13 amino acids. This CDR3 is CASTDRGTDTQYF. The CDR3, as DNA: TGTGCCAGCACGGACAGGGGCACAGATACGCAGTATTTT.

This clone was seen a handful of times. This chain joins TRBV27 and TRBJ2-1, with 11 bases matching TRBD2. The CDR3 spans 18 residues. Germline trimming cut 10 bases from V and 0 bases from J; bases unmatched to any gene: 14. Germline CDR1 is MNHEY and CDR2 is SMNVEV (reference sequence). The CDR3 bases are TGTGCCATTGCCGGGACTAGCGGTAGGGCTGGCTCCTACAATGAGCAGTTCTTC. It specifies CAIAGTSGRAGSYNEQFF.

This clone appeared a single time. The chain is built from TRBV9 and TRBJ1-4, with TRBD1 matching over 8 bases. From germline, CDR1 is SGDLS and CDR2 YYNGEE. CDR3 size: 16 residues. The trim removed 2 bases at V and 0 bases at J, leaving 3 bases unmatched. The CDR3 is CASSVGQAATNEKLFF. CDR3 nucleotide sequence: TGTGCCAGCAGCGTGGGACAGGCAGCAACTAATGAAAAACTGTTTTTT.

The chain links TRBV5-6 to TRBJ2-7; D perhaps matches TRBD2 (6 bases). The germline gives CDR1 SGHDT, CDR2 YYEEEE. The CDR3 is made up of 16 amino acids. Between the trimmed V and J ends, which lost 3 bases and 2 bases, there was a span of 18 bases. The CDR3 reads CASSSRRGRTTYEQYF. The CDR3, as DNA: TGTGCCAGCAGCTCCAGGCGAGGGCGGACTACCTACGAGCAGTACTTC.

The J gene is TRBJ2-7, the V gene TRBV12-3 or TRBV12-4, with a weak D call TRBD1 (5 bases). The CDR3 consists of 13 residues. V dropped 5 bases and J dropped 4 bases, with 12 bases sitting between them. The CDR3 DNA follows: TGTGCCAGCAGTCCCCGGACACCTTACGAGCAGTACTTC. Amino acids: CASSPRTPYEQYF.

J is TRBJ1-1 and V is TRBV11-2; D is ambiguous. Trimming removed 1 base from V and 8 bases from J, with 14 bases in between. CDR3 length equals 14 residues. The V gene's germline CDR1 is SGHAT and CDR2 FQNNGV. CDR3 sequence: CASSLAGLMAEAFF. The CDR3 nucleotides are TGTGCCAGCAGCTTAGCCGGGTTGATGGCCGAAGCTTTCTTT.

The chain combines TRBV19 with TRBJ1-1; D is unresolved. Germline V gives CDR1 LNHDA, CDR2 SQIVND (reference sequence). The CDR3 consists of 14 residues. Trimming took off 3 bases at V and 0 bases at J, with 8 bases between the two ends. CDR3: CASSIGLMNTEAFF. The CDR3 DNA sequence: TGTGCCAGTAGTATCGGACTTATGAACACTGAAGCTTTCTTT.

The chain is built from TRBV4-3 and TRBJ2-2; 10 nucleotides align to TRBD2. The CDR3 is 15 residues long. V shed 3 bases, J shed 12 bases, and the junction held 10 bases outside the gene matches. Germline CDR1 and CDR2: LGHNA and YSLEER. CDR3 protein: CASSQDNLAGAKLFF. CDR3 sequence (DNA): TGCGCCAGCAGCCAGGATAACCTAGCGGGGGCCAAGCTGTTTTTT.

The rearrangement uses TRBV14 and TRBJ1-1; 8 positions agree with TRBD1. The germline gives CDR1 SGHDN, CDR2 FVKESK. The CDR3 is 15 residues long. V gave up 3 bases and J gave up 1 base; unmatched junction bases: 4. The CDR3, as DNA: TGTGCCAGCAGCCATCCGGACAGGGAGAACACTGAAGCTTTCTTT. Protein product: CASSHPDRENTEAFF.

The chain has TRBV5-4 and TRBJ2-1; 9 positions match TRBD2. The CDR3 spans 18 residues. Germline CDR1 and CDR2: SGHNT and YYREEE (reference sequence). After removal of 3 bases from V and 2 bases from J, the junction contained 12 bases not matched to a gene. The CDR3 nucleotides are TGTGCCAGCAGCTCTGAAGCGGGGGGCGCCTCAACCTACAATGAGCAGTTCTTC. Its translation: CASSSEAGGASTYNEQFF.

The sample holds one count of this clone. The genes are TRBV5-1 and TRBJ2-5; possibly TRBD1 for D (6 bases). V was pared by 5 bases and J by 1 base, with 12 bases between. The CDR3 runs to 14 residues. Germline loops: CDR1 SGHRS, CDR2 YFSETQ. The CDR3 bases are TGCGCCAGCAGTACGTACAGGGCCCAAGAGACCCAGTACTTC. Its translation is CASSTYRAQETQYF.

This clone was counted between two and nine times. The V call is TRBV4-2, the J call TRBJ1-5, with a tentative D call TRBD1 (6 bases). Germline V gene sequence: CDR1 LGHNA, CDR2 YNFKEQ. The CDR3 spans 13 residues. V was cut by 3 bases and J by 6 bases, with 9 bases left in between. This CDR3 is CASSQAGVQPQHF. The CDR3 DNA reads TGTGCCAGCAGCCAGGCAGGGGTTCAGCCCCAGCATTTT.

V and J are TRBV6-5 and TRBJ2-5; D ambiguous. The V end lost 7 bases, the J end lost 2 bases, and 11 bases lay between the germline ends. The CDR3 runs 13 residues. Per germline, CDR1 MNHEY and CDR2 SVGAGI. CDR3 amino acids: CASKQAGQETQYF. CDR3 nucleotides: TGTGCCAGCAAACAAGCAGGACAAGAGACCCAGTACTTC.

V is TRBV6-5 and J is TRBJ1-2; perhaps TRBD1 as D (5 bases). CDR3 length: 14 amino acids. Trimming pared 4 bases from V and 4 bases from J, leaving 13 bases between. The germline CDR1 and CDR2 sequences are MNHEY and SVGAGI. CDR3 nucleotides: TGTGCCAGCAGTTTATCGGGGGGAGGCTATGGCTACACCTTC. It codes for CASSLSGGGYGYTF.

V gene TRBV5-1 combines with J gene TRBJ2-7; 8 bases line up with TRBD1. In germline, CDR1 is SGHRS, CDR2 YFSETQ. The CDR3 is 17 amino acids. Losses at the gene ends were 2 bases for V and 0 bases for J; bases not matched to a gene: 10. Here the CDR3 reads CASSFYPVTGVSYEQYF. The CDR3, as DNA: TGCGCCAGCAGCTTTTACCCCGTGACAGGGGTCTCCTACGAGCAGTACTTC.